Presented here are 20 T cell receptor beta chains from one specimen sequenced in a study of CD8+ T cells in alopecia areata. In each case, RNA was isolated and then reverse transcribed into cDNA as the sequencing template. The method was immunoSEQ multiplex PCR; TCRdb's version includes in-frame clones alone and lacks a portion of them. The data show fewer than 250,000 clones, around 66% seen once. Noted treatment: oral pan-JAK inhibitor, 5-10 mg twice daily. The material sequenced was CD4+ T cells sorted from blood, taken at week 4, from a patient treated with tofacitinib. The receptors derive from a human donor with alopecia areata.

This clone was counted between two and nine times. The rearrangement uses TRBV6-5 and TRBJ2-2, with D maybe TRBD2 (6 bases). This CDR3 is 14 amino acids long. The germline V gene encodes CDR1 MNHEY and CDR2 SVGAGI. Trimming pared 6 bases from V and 3 bases from J, leaving 11 bases between. The CDR3 region is CASRVPGDTGELFF. CDR3 in DNA: TGTGCCAGCAGAGTACCGGGGGACACCGGGGAGCTGTTTTTT.

The genes are TRBV30 and TRBJ2-5; 7 bases agree with TRBD2. Germline-derived CDR1 and CDR2 are GTSNPN and SVGIG (reference sequence). This CDR3 has 14 residues. V shed 3 bases, J shed 4 bases, and the junction held 8 bases outside the gene matches. The CDR3 loop is CAWSHPGGSETQYF. CDR3 DNA sequence: TGTGCCTGGAGCCACCCGGGGGGATCAGAGACCCAGTACTTC.

This chain links TRBV7-9 with TRBJ2-3, with D hard to call. Germline V CDR1 and CDR2: SEHNR, FQNEAQ (reference sequence). V was pared by 5 bases and J by 1 base, with 7 bases between. This CDR3 contains 13 residues. The CDR3 sequence: CASSQDRTDTQYF. The CDR3 DNA is TGTGCCAGCAGCCAGGACCGCACAGATACGCAGTATTTT.

The rearrangement joins TRBV15 to TRBJ1-1; 9 nucleotides line up with TRBD1. The J segment lost 2 bases and the V segment lost 5 bases, leaving 3 bases of the junction unmatched. CDR3 size: 14 residues. Germline V gives CDR1 LNHNV, CDR2 YYDKDF (reference sequence). CDR3 coding DNA: TGTGCCACCAGCGAGGGACAGGGAAACACTGAAGCTTTCTTT. Amino acids: CATSEGQGNTEAFF.

The rearrangement joins TRBV9 to TRBJ2-3, with 7 bases fitting TRBD2. J lost 2 bases, V lost 3 bases, and 9 bases had no gene match. The CDR3 is 16 amino acids. CDR1 is SGDLS, CDR2 YYNGEE, per germline. CDR3 region: CASSAHASGLTDTQYF. The CDR3 DNA is TGTGCCAGCAGCGCCCATGCTAGCGGACTCACAGATACGCAGTATTTT. The full variable domain, completed using reference TRBV9 and TRBJ2-3, is DSGVTQTPKHLITATGQRVTLRCSPRSGDLSVYWYQQSLDQGLQFLIQYYNGEERAKGNILERFSAQQFPDLHSELNLSSLELGDSALYFCASSAHASGLTDTQYFGPGTRLTVL.

The rearrangement uses TRBV9 and TRBJ2-7; unclear D gene. Between the trimmed V and J ends, which lost 0 bases and 2 bases, there was a span of 9 bases. The CDR3 spans 14 residues. Germline V gives CDR1 SGDLS, CDR2 YYNGEE. CDR3 loop: CASSVGRIPYEQYF. CDR3 in DNA: TGTGCCAGCAGCGTAGGACGTATCCCCTACGAGCAGTACTTC.

V and J are TRBV7-6 and TRBJ2-2; 10 positions match TRBD1. The CDR3 spans 16 residues. Germline V CDR1 and CDR2: SGHVS, FNYEAQ. V shed 5 bases and J 4 bases; nucleotides not matched to a gene: 7. The CDR3 DNA sequence: TGTGCCAGCAGCCGCCGGGACAGGGGAACCACCGGGGAGCTGTTTTTT. Translated: CASSRRDRGTTGELFF.

This sequence joins TRBV7-8 and TRBJ2-5, with no clear D. Germline lookup yields CDR1 SGHVS and CDR2 FQNEAQ. The CDR3 has 14 amino acids. The germline V and J ends were trimmed by 3 bases and 2 bases, with 10 bases remaining between them. DNA of the CDR3: TGTGCCAGCAGCTTCAACGGGTGGCAAGAGACCCAGTACTTC. Translation gives CASSFNGWQETQYF.

This chain links TRBV7-2 with TRBJ2-5, with TRBD1 matching over 7 bases. CDR1 is SGHTA, CDR2 FQGNSA, per germline. J gave up 5 bases and V 5 bases, and 11 bases lay outside the gene matches. This CDR3 contains 15 residues. Here the CDR3 DNA reads TGTGCCAGCAGCCCAATCCACAGGGGCCGGGAGACCCAGTACTTC. Amino acids: CASSPIHRGRETQYF.

This chain joins TRBV27 and TRBJ2-5; TRBD1 matches 10 bases. Per germline, CDR1 MNHEY and CDR2 SMNVEV (reference sequence). The junction had 6 bases not matched to a gene; V was cut back by 1 base and J by 7 bases. The CDR3 has 15 residues. In nucleotides, the CDR3 is TGTGCCAGCAGTTTATTGGGACAGGGGCCAGGGACCCAGTACTTC. This translates into CASSLLGQGPGTQYF.

V is TRBV7-9 and J is TRBJ1-5; TRBD1 matches 7 bases. Germline trimming cut 5 bases from V and 7 bases from J; bases unmatched to any gene: 11. The CDR3 runs to 15 residues. CDR1 SEHNR and CDR2 FQNEAQ come from the germline V gene (reference sequence). The CDR3 bases are TGTGCCAGCAGCGGGGGACAGTCATCGTGGCAGCCCCAGCATTTT. Translated, it gives CASSGGQSSWQPQHF.

Details on this clone: Distinct nucleotide sequences in the sample also encode this CDR3. V is TRBV9 and J is TRBJ2-3, with 7 bases fitting TRBD1. The V segment lost 0 bases and the J segment 1 base; nucleotides outside the gene matches: 2. Germline CDR1 and CDR2: SGDLS and YYNGEE. This CDR3 comprises 15 residues. CDR3 sequence (DNA): TGTGCCAGCAGCGTAGGGACAGGTGGCACAGATACGCAGTATTTT. This codes for CASSVGTGGTDTQYF. The entire variable domain, with the rest obtained from reference TRBV9 and TRBJ2-3, is as follows: DSGVTQTPKHLITATGQRVTLRCSPRSGDLSVYWYQQSLDQGLQFLIQYYNGEERAKGNILERFSAQQFPDLHSELNLSSLELGDSALYFCASSVGTGGTDTQYFGPGTRLTVL.

This chain uses TRBV7-9 with TRBJ2-1, with TRBD1 as a possible D gene (6 bases). CDR3 length: 15 amino acids. Deletions cut 5 bases from V and 5 bases from J, with 16 bases between. The germline V gene encodes CDR1 SEHNR and CDR2 FQNEAQ (reference sequence). Here the CDR3 DNA reads TGTGCCAGCAGCCCGCAGACAGGAATCCACAATGAGCAGTTCTTC. Translating gives CASSPQTGIHNEQFF. Combining the CDR3 with reference TRBV7-9 and TRBJ2-1 gives the whole variable domain DTGVSQNPRHKITKRGQNVTFRCDPISEHNRLYWYRQTLGQGPEFLTYFQNEAQLEKSRLLSDRFSAERPKGSFSTLEIQRTEQGDSAMYLCASSPQTGIHNEQFFGPGTRLTVL.

The CDR3 loop reads CAWSVLPNTEAFF. CDR3 DNA: TGTGCCTGGAGTGTTTTACCGAACACTGAAGCTTTCTTT. The chain has TRBV30 and TRBJ1-1; D is uncertain. The CDR3 extends over 13 amino acids. CDR1 GTSNPN and CDR2 SVGIG come from the germline V gene (reference sequence). V lost 0 bases, J lost 1 base, and 6 bases lay in between.

Here the CDR3 DNA reads TGTGCCTGGAGCAGAACAGGAAACACTGAAGCTTTCTTT. This translates into CAWSRTGNTEAFF. The V call is TRBV30, the J call TRBJ1-1; D is perhaps TRBD1 (5 bases). The CDR3 runs to 13 residues. Germline V gene data show CDR1 as GTSNPN and CDR2 as SVGIG (reference sequence). V lost 3 bases and J 2 bases, leaving 10 bases between the germline ends.

V is TRBV29-1 and J is TRBJ2-7, with a weak D call TRBD2 (5 bases). CDR1 is SQVTM and CDR2 is ANQGSEA in the germline V gene. V was clipped by 6 bases and J by 0 bases, with 15 bases between them. This CDR3 is built from 14 residues. The CDR3 protein is CSVRADPSSYEQYF. As DNA, the CDR3 is TGCAGCGTGCGGGCGGATCCTAGCTCCTACGAGCAGTACTTC.

The rearrangement joins TRBV4-3 to TRBJ1-2; no reliable D call. Trimming shortened V by 1 base and J by 6 bases, and 12 bases separated the two germline ends. The CDR3 contains 14 residues. Germline CDR1 reads LGHNA; CDR2 reads YSLEER. The CDR3: CASSQVAGLDGYTF. CDR3 sequence (DNA): TGCGCCAGCAGCCAAGTTGCGGGCTTGGATGGCTACACCTTC.

This chain connects TRBV29-1 to TRBJ2-3, with 8 positions matching TRBD2. The CDR3 loop spans 12 amino acids. V lost 4 bases, J lost 6 bases, and 3 bases stayed unmatched. Germline lookup yields CDR1 SQVTM and CDR2 ANQGSEA. The CDR3 sequence is CSVGRLADTQYF. The CDR3 DNA reads TGCAGCGTTGGAAGACTAGCGGATACGCAGTATTTT.

The CDR3 nucleotides are TGTGCCAGCAGTTTAGCATGGTCCTCGAGTGGCTACACCTTC. This translates into CASSLAWSSSGYTF. J is TRBJ1-2 and V is TRBV27; D not resolved. Germline V gene lookup returns CDR1 MNHEY and CDR2 SMNVEV (reference sequence). The CDR3 totals 14 residues. V gave up 2 bases and J gave up 7 bases, with 14 bases separating them.

This clone was seen a handful of times. The rearrangement uses TRBV5-4 and TRBJ1-1, with 8 bases matching TRBD1. The CDR3 spans 15 residues. V lost 7 bases to trimming and J lost 2 bases; unmatched junction nucleotides: 10. CDR1 is SGHNT, CDR2 YYREEE, per germline (reference sequence). DNA of the CDR3: TGTGCCAGCTTATCCCGGACAGGGCGAAACACTGAAGCTTTCTTT. As protein: CASLSRTGRNTEAFF.